This T cell receptor (beta chain) is from a study of blood T cell repertoires in COVID-19. Study at large: PBMCs, B-cell-depleted T cells, or T cells were the source of the cDNA or gDNA that made up the material.

In its sample, this clone was seen once. Trimming took off 3 bases at V and 4 bases at J, with 14 bases between the two ends. This CDR3 has 15 amino acids. CDR1 is KGHDR, CDR2 SFDVKD, per germline. How the authors handled the data: Using reference gene primer amplification, nucleated cell counts were estimated. Data came from immunoSEQ multiplex PCR; TCRdb stores just in-frame clones and leaves some out. That table furnishes V, J and clone size, whereas the DNA furnished D and trimming. The table lists roughly 240,000 clones, 70% to 90% of them singletons. The sequencing sample was made of peripheral blood. This sequence was found in a man aged 55 to 70 who had recovered from COVID-19. V is TRBV24-1 and J is TRBJ2-5, with a weak D call TRBD2 (6 bases). The CDR3 sequence: CATSDPIGTGETQYF. Written as DNA, the CDR3 is TGTGCCACCAGTGATCCGATCGGGACTGGAGAGACCCAGTACTTC.